The TCR beta chain under discussion was sequenced for a study of OX40 agonist ivuxolimab in advanced cancers. Study details: Participants, around 80% male, averaged about 56 years of age, ranging from roughly 20 to 79. Broader study findings: CD4+ and CD8+ T cells in blood underwent clonal expansion by week 6 at 0.1 to 3.0 mg/kg.

Concerning this clone itself: No antigen is known for it.

The data were produced by immunoSEQ multiplex PCR, yet TCRdb's version contains in-frame clones alone and is incomplete. The profile covers some 80,000 clones, with over 85% appearing a single time and around 5.1% taken by the ten largest. Germline CDR1 is MNHNS and CDR2 is SASEGT. With 8 bases clipped from V and 6 bases from J, the junction kept 8 bases outside the gene matches. The CDR3 sequence is 15 residues long. Blood got drawn at baseline, again on cycle 4 day 1, and then on cycle 7 day 1. The receptor's source is an adult with an advanced solid tumor such as melanoma, head and neck, liver or kidney cancer. Material: CD4+ or CD8+ T cells sorted from blood, obtained in a trial of the OX40 agonist ivuxolimab. The chain combines TRBV6-1 with TRBJ2-1; TRBD2 agrees at 12 bases. Here the CDR3 DNA reads TGTGCCAGCGCCCCGGGACTAGCGGGTGGCAATGAGCAGTTCTTC. Translation gives CASAPGLAGGNEQFF.